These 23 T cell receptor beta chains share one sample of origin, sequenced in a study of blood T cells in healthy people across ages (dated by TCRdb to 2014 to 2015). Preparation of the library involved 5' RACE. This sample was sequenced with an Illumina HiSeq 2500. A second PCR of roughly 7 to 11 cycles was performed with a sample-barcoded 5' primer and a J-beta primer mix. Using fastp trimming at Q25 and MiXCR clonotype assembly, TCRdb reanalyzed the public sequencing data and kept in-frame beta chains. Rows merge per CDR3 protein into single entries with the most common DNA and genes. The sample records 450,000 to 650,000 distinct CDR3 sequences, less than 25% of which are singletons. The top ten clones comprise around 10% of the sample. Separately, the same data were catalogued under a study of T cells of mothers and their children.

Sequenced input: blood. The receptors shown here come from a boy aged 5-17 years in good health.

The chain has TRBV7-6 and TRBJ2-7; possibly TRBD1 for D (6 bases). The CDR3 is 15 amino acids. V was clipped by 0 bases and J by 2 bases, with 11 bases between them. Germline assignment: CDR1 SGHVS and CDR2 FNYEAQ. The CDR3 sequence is CASSLAPQGAYEQYF. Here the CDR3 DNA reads TGTGCCAGCAGCTTAGCTCCACAGGGAGCCTACGAGCAGTACTTC.

CDR3 protein: CSVERPNEQFF. DNA of the CDR3: TGCAGCGTTGAACGACCCAATGAGCAGTTCTTC. This chain uses TRBV29-1 with TRBJ2-1; no clear D gene. The CDR3 length is 11 residues. Germline CDR1 is SQVTM and CDR2 is ANQGSEA. V lost 2 bases and J 6 bases, leaving 5 bases between the germline ends.

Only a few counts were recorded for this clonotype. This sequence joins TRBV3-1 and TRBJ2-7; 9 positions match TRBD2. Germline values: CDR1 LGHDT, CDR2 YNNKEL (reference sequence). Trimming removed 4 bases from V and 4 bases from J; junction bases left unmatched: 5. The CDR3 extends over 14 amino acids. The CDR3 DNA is TGTGCCAGCAGCCCCTCTAGCGGGACTTACGAGCAGTACTTC. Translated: CASSPSSGTYEQYF.

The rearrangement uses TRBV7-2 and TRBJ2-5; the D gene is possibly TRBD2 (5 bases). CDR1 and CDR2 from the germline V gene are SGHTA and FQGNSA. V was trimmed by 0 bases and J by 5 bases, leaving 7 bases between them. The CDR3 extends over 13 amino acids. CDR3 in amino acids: CASSLARVETQYF. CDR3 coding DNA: TGTGCCAGCAGCTTAGCGAGGGTCGAGACCCAGTACTTC.

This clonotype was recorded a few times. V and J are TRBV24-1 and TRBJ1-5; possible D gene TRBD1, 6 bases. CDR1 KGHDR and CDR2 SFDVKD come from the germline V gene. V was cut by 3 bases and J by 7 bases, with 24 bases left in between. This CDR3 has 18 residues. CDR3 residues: CATSDDNGTSRAIQPQHF. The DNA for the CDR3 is TGTGCCACCAGTGATGATAACGGGACATCACGAGCGATACAGCCCCAGCATTTT.

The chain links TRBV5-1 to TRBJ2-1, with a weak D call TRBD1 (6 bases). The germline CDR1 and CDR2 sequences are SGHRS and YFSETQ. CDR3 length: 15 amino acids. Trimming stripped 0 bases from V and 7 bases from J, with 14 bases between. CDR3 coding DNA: TGCGCCAGCAGCTTGGACTCGGCAGGGGTGAATGAGCAGTTCTTC. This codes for CASSLDSAGVNEQFF.

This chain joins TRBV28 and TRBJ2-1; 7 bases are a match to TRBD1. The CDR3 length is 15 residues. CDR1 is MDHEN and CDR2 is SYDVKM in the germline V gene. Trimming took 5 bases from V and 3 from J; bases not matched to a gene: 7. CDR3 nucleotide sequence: TGTGCCAGCAGTCGAACAGGGGAACGCTACAATGAGCAGTTCTTC. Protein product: CASSRTGERYNEQFF.

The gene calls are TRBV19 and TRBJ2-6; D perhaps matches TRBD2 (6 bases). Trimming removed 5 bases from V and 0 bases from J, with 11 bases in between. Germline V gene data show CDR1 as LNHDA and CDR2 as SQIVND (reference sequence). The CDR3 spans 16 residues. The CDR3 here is CASSPGAHSGANVLTF. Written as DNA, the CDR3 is TGTGCCAGTAGTCCGGGAGCCCACTCTGGGGCCAACGTCCTGACTTTC.

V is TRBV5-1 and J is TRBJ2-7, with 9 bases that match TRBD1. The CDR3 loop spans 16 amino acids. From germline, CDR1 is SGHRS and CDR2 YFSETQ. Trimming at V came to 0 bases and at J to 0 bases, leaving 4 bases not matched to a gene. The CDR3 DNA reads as TGCGCCAGCAGCTTGGATGGGACAGGGCGCTCCTACGAGCAGTACTTC. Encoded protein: CASSLDGTGRSYEQYF.

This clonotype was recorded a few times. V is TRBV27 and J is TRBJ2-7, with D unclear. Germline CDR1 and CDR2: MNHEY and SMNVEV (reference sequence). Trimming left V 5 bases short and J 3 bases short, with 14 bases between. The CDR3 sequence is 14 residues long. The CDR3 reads CASSPRGWGYEQYF. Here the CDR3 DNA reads TGTGCCAGCAGTCCCCGAGGCTGGGGCTACGAGCAGTACTTC.

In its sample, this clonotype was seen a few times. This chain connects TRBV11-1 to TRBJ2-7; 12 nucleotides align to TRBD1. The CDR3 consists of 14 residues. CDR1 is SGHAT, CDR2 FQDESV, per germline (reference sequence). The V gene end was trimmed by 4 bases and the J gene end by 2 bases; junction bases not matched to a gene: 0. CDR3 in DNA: TGTGCCAGCAGCTGGGACAGGGGGCCCTACGAGCAGTACTTC. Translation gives CASSWDRGPYEQYF. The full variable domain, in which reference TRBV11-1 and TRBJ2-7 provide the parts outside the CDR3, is EAEVAQSPRYKITEKSQAVAFWCDPISGHATLYWYRQILGQGPELLVQFQDESVVDDSQLPKDRFSAERLKGVDSTLKIQPAELGDSAMYLCASSWDRGPYEQYFGPGTRLTVT.

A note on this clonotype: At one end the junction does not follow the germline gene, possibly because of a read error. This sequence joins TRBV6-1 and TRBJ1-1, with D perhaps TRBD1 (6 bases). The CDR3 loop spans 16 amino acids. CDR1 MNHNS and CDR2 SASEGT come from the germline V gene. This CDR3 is CASSEGFGGGQTEAFF. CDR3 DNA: TGTGCCAGCAGCGAAGGCTTTGGGGGCGGGCAGACTGAAGCTTTCTTT.

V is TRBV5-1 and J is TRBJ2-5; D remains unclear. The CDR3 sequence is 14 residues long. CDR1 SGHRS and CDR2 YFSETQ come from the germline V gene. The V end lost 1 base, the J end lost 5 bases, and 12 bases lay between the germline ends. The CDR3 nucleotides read TGCGCCAGCAGCTTGAATGGCGGTTCGGAGACCCAGTACTTC. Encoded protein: CASSLNGGSETQYF.

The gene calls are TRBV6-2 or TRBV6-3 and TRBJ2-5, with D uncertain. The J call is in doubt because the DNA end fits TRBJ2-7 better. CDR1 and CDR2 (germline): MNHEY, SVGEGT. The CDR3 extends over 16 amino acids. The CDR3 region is CASSYTDTPYSYEQYF. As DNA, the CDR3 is TGTGCCAGCAGTTACACCGATACTCCGTACTCCTACGAGCAGTACTTC.

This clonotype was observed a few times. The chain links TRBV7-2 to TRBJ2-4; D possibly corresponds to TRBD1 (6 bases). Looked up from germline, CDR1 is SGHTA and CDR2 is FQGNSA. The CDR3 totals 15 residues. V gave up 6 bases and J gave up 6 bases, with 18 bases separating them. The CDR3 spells CASSVLTGSTNIQYF. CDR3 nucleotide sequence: TGTGCCAGCAGTGTACTTACAGGGTCTACAAACATTCAGTACTTC.

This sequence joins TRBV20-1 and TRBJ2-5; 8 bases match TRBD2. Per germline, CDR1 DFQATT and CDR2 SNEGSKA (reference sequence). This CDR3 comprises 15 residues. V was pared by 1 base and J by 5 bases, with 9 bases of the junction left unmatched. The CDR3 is CSARARGGVGETQYF. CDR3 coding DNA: TGCAGTGCTAGAGCCCGGGGGGGGGTAGGCGAGACCCAGTACTTC.

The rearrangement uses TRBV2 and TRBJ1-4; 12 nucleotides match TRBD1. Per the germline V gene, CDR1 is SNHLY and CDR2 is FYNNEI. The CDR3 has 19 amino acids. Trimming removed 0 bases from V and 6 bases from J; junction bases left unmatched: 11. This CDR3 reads CASSEAPLGQGAGDEKLFF. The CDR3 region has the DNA TGTGCCAGCAGTGAAGCGCCCCTGGGACAGGGGGCGGGAGATGAAAAACTGTTTTTT. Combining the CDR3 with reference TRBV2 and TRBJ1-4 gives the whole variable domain EPEVTQTPSHQVTQMGQEVILRCVPISNHLYFYWYRQILGQKVEFLVSFYNNEISEKSEIFDDQFSVERPDGSNFTLKIRSTKLEDSAMYFCASSEAPLGQGAGDEKLFFGSGTQLSVL.

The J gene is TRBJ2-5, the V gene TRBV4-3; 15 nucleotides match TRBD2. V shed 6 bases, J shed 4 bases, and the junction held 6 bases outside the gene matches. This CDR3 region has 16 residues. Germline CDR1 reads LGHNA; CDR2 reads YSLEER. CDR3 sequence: CASSHGLAGGVETQYF. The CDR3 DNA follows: TGCGCCAGCAGTCATGGACTAGCGGGAGGGGTAGAGACCCAGTACTTC.

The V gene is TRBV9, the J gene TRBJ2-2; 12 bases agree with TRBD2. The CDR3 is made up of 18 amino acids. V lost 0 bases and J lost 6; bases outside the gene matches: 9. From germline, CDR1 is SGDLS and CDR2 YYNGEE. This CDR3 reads CASSVVPTSGGKAGELFF. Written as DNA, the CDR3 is TGTGCCAGCAGCGTAGTTCCCACTAGCGGGGGGAAGGCCGGGGAGCTGTTTTTT.

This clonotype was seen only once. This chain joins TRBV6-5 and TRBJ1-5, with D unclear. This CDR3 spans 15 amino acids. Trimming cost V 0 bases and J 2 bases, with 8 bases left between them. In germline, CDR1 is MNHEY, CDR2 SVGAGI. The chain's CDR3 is CASSYSILGNQPQHF. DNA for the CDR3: TGTGCCAGCAGTTACTCGATTCTCGGCAATCAGCCCCAGCATTTT.

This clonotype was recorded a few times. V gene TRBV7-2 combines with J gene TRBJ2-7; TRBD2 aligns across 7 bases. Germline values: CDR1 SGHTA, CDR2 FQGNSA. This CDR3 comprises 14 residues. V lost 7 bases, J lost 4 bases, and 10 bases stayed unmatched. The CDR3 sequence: CASNPSGFAYEQYF. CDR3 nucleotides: TGTGCCAGCAACCCTAGCGGCTTCGCGTACGAGCAGTACTTC. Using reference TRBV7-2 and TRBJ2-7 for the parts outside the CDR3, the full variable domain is GAGVSQSPSNKVTEKGKDVELRCDPISGHTALYWYRQSLGQGLEFLIYFQGNSAPDKSGLPSDRFSAERTGGSVSTLTIQRTQQEDSAVYLCASNPSGFAYEQYFGPGTRLTVT.

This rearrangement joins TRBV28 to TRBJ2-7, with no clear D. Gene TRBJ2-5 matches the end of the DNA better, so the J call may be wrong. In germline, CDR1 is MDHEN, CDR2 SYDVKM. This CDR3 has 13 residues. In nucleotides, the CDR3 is TGTGCCAGCAGACCTGATCTTCAAGAGACCCAGTACTTC. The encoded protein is CASRPDLQETQYF.

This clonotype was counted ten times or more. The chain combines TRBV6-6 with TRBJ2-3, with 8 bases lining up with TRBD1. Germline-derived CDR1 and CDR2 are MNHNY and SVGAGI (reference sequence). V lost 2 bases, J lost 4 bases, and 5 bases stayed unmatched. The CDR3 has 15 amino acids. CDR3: CASSYRTGFPDTQYF. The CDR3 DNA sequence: TGTGCCAGCAGTTACCGGACAGGGTTCCCAGATACGCAGTATTTT.